The clone carrying this TCR beta chain was recorded a few times. In the PCR, 60 Vbeta and 13 Jbeta primers were used. Assay: immunoSEQ multiplex PCR; the TCRdb copy retains only in-frame clones and omits some. The table includes 110,000 or so clones, over 60% detected once. These data belong to a study of cytomegalovirus exposure and HLA in healthy donors. About the study: Falling in the Caucasian-associated ancestry cluster were about 82% of around 370 genotyped donors.

V lost 1 base and J lost 6, with 4 bases in between. The CDR3 loop spans 11 amino acids. Germline lookup yields CDR1 SGHAT and CDR2 FQNNGV. V is TRBV11-2 and J is TRBJ2-7; the D is unclear. Specimen: PBMCs. The TCR was taken from a man in his forties in good health and CMV-seropositive. The CDR3 reads CASSLVLEQYF. In nucleotides, the CDR3 is TGTGCCAGCAGCTTAGTTCTCGAGCAGTACTTC.